These 7 T cell receptor beta chains were sequenced from one sample in a study of T cells in Graves' hyperthyroidism and ophthalmopathy. It was RNA transcripts that yielded the amplified TCR beta CDR3 regions. Initially, a first-round RT-PCR of the TCR CDR3 employed the HTBI primer set. Each CDR3 protein gets one entry after TCRdb re-called the multiplex PCR reads with MiXCR. The sample has roughly 700,000 distinct CDR3 sequences, 15% to 20% seen once. The sequencing sample was made of blood. These receptors all come from a man aged 45 to 65 with Graves' hyperthyroidism.

This clonotype was observed a few times. This sequence joins TRBV2 and TRBJ2-3; D gene uncertain. Deletions cut 6 bases from V and 4 bases from J, with 14 bases between. The CDR3 runs to 14 residues. Per the germline V gene, CDR1 is SNHLY and CDR2 is FYNNEI. The CDR3 sequence: CASRKVDSADTQYF. CDR3 DNA sequence: TGTGCCAGCAGGAAGGTCGATTCTGCAGATACGCAGTATTTT.

There are many counts of this clonotype. V and J are TRBV6-1 and TRBJ2-7; 8 bases match TRBD1. The germline gives CDR1 MNHNS, CDR2 SASEGT. The CDR3 extends over 14 amino acids. Trimming took 6 bases from V and 2 from J; bases not matched to a gene: 6. The CDR3 spells CASRSGQGAYEQYF. CDR3 sequence (DNA): TGTGCCAGCAGATCCGGACAGGGAGCCTACGAGCAGTACTTC.

This chain uses TRBV6-2 or TRBV6-3 with TRBJ2-1, with D unresolved. The CDR3 loop spans 13 amino acids. The V and J ends lost 2 bases and 9 bases respectively, with 11 bases between them. Germline CDR1 and CDR2: MNHEY and SVGEGT. CDR3 in DNA: TGTGCCAGCAGTTACAAATCCTGGATTGAGCAGTTCTTC. Translation: CASSYKSWIEQFF.

Ten or more counts support this clonotype. The chain is built from TRBV12-3 or TRBV12-4 and TRBJ2-5; possible D gene TRBD2, 5 bases. V was shortened by 5 bases and J by 2 bases, with 15 bases between the two germline ends. The CDR3 runs 15 residues. CDR3 loop: CASSPGVADQETQYF. For the CDR3, the DNA is TGTGCCAGCAGTCCCGGGGTAGCAGATCAAGAGACCCAGTACTTC.

As to this clonotype: This could be a read error, since a much larger clone is one nucleotide away. The final CDR3 position lacks the conserved phenylalanine or tryptophan, pointing to a likely read error. This chain joins TRBV7-2 and TRBJ2-2, with 7 positions matching TRBD1. The CDR3 consists of 15 residues. J lost 6 bases, V lost 5 bases, and 9 bases had no gene match. Germline V gene data show CDR1 as SGHTA and CDR2 as FQGNSA. The CDR3: CASSLYRQGAGELFS. The CDR3 region has the DNA TGTGCCAGCAGCCTCTATCGCCAGGGGGCCGGGGAGCTGTTTTCT.

This clonotype was counted ten times or more. The chain joins TRBV2 to TRBJ2-2; 11 nucleotides match TRBD2. Germline V gene sequence: CDR1 SNHLY, CDR2 FYNNEI. CDR3 length: 18 residues. The V gene end was trimmed by 2 bases and the J gene end by 0 bases; junction bases not matched to a gene: 5. DNA of the CDR3: TGTGCCAGCAGTGAACTTGGACTAGCGGGCGCGAACACCGGGGAGCTGTTTTTT. Residues: CASSELGLAGANTGELFF.

The rearrangement joins TRBV10-3 to TRBJ1-1; D gene unclear. V was pared by 3 bases and J by 2 bases, with 7 bases between. This CDR3 contains 13 residues. Germline V gene sequence: CDR1 ENHRY, CDR2 SYGVKD. CDR3 bases: TGTGCCATCAGTGATCGGCTAAACACTGAAGCTTTCTTT. It specifies CAISDRLNTEAFF.